Presented here are 5 T cell receptor beta chains from one specimen sequenced in a study of blood T cell repertoires in COVID-19. Sequencing was performed with immunoSEQ multiplex PCR; in TCRdb, only in-frame clones are kept and a portion is missing. The sample consists of some 80,000 clones, 65% to 80% of them appearing once. Sequencing used peripheral blood. These receptors all stem from a woman older than 75 with active or convalescent COVID-19.

This chain joins TRBV6-2 or TRBV6-3 and TRBJ2-1, with 8 bases aligning to TRBD1. The CDR3 spans 16 residues. The V gene's germline CDR1 is MNHEY and CDR2 SVGEGT. V was pared by 2 bases and J by 2 bases, with 5 bases of the junction left unmatched. The DNA of the CDR3 is TGTGCCAGCAGTTACCCTAGACAGGGGACCTACAATGAGCAGTTCTTC. This translates into CASSYPRQGTYNEQFF.

The V call is TRBV19, the J call TRBJ1-1, with D possibly matching TRBD1 (5 bases). Looked up from germline, CDR1 is LNHDA and CDR2 is SQIVND (reference sequence). CDR3 length: 13 amino acids. V lost 7 bases and J 3 bases, leaving 12 bases between the germline ends. The CDR3 region is CASTLGGDTEAFF. The CDR3 DNA sequence: TGTGCCAGTACCCTGGGGGGAGACACTGAAGCTTTCTTT.

The CDR3 reads CASSIDNERANEKLFF. Here the CDR3 DNA reads TGTGCCAGTAGTATAGATAATGAGAGGGCTAATGAAAAACTGTTTTTT. V is TRBV19 and J is TRBJ1-4; no clear D gene. Trimming removed 0 bases from V and 3 bases from J, with 11 bases in between. In germline, CDR1 is LNHDA, CDR2 SQIVND (reference sequence). CDR3 length: 16 amino acids.

In its sample, this clone ranks as medium-sized. This chain uses TRBV6-6 with TRBJ2-2, with TRBD2 matching 8 bases. The trim removed 5 bases at V and 9 bases at J, leaving 17 bases unmatched. The CDR3 contains 17 residues. The germline gives CDR1 MNHNY, CDR2 SVGAGI (reference sequence). The CDR3 nucleotides read TGTGCCAGCAGTCCCTGGGGAGCGGGGGCGTCTAGCAGGGAGCTGTTTTTT. Protein: CASSPWGAGASSRELFF.

V usage is TRBV30 and J usage is TRBJ2-2; TRBD2 might be the D (6 bases). This CDR3 spans 14 amino acids. V was shortened by 3 bases and J by 4 bases, with 12 bases between the two germline ends. Germline CDR1 and CDR2: GTSNPN and SVGIG (reference sequence). CDR3 in amino acids: CAWRIGSGTGELFF. DNA for the CDR3: TGTGCCTGGAGGATCGGGAGCGGCACCGGGGAGCTGTTTTTT.